This entry is about one T cell receptor (beta chain). As yet, its antigen is unknown. Germline values: CDR1 SGHTS, CDR2 YDEGEE. The V end was cut by 0 bases, the J end by 9 bases, with 16 bases between. CDR3 size: 15 residues. This sample was taken from a study of graft-versus-host responses after intestinal transplantation. About the research overall: For two to three years after anti-thymocyte globulin induction, all recipients took tacrolimus and steroids.

Libraries were prepared by immunoSEQ multiplex PCR; TCRdb keeps only in-frame clonotypes and omits some of them. Among some 15,000 clones, more than 90% were seen once, and the ten largest hold 0.55% to 0.75%. Study-wide points: Early after transplant, HvG clones declined as circulating GvH clones peaked. GvH clones were found in recipient marrow; some appeared first in ileum or blood.

The receptor was derived from a human patient who received an intestinal transplant, so some T cells may come from the graft donor. This material consisted of PBMCs, taken 9 days after transplant. This chain uses TRBV5-8 with TRBJ1-5, with TRBD1 as a possible D gene (5 bases). CDR3 protein: CASSLADKGYTPQHF. The CDR3 DNA reads TGTGCCAGCAGCTTGGCCGATAAGGGGTACACGCCCCAGCATTTT.